A single sample is the source of the 11 T cell receptor beta chains below, sequenced in a study of cytomegalovirus exposure and HLA in healthy donors. The primer mix had 60 Vbeta and 13 Jbeta primers. Method: immunoSEQ multiplex PCR; TCRdb's copy keeps in-frame clones and lacks some. The data hold about 190,000 clones, with roughly 81% observed a single time. Sample: PBMCs. All receptors derive from a young woman in good health and CMV-seropositive.

The V and J genes are TRBV27 and TRBJ1-5; 8 bases are shared with TRBD1. The CDR3 sequence is 16 residues long. Germline loops: CDR1 MNHEY, CDR2 SMNVEV (reference sequence). The ends lost 5 bases at V and 2 bases at J; junction bases unmatched: 8. The CDR3 DNA reads as TGTGCCAGCAGTCCCCTCGGACAGGGCGGCAATCAGCCCCAGCATTTT. This sequence encodes CASSPLGQGGNQPQHF.

The V gene is TRBV15, the J gene TRBJ2-7; 9 nucleotides line up with TRBD2. The CDR3 runs 12 residues. With 0 bases clipped from V and 12 bases from J, the junction kept 3 bases outside the gene matches. Germline loops: CDR1 LNHNV, CDR2 YYDKDF (reference sequence). The CDR3 reads CATSRETSGRYF. The CDR3, as DNA: TGTGCCACCAGCAGAGAAACTAGCGGGCGGTACTTC.

The rearrangement uses TRBV7-2 and TRBJ2-7; D may be TRBD2 (6 bases). The CDR3 consists of 17 residues. The germline V gene encodes CDR1 SGHTA and CDR2 FQGNSA. V lost 3 bases and J lost 0, with 18 bases in between. The CDR3 coding sequence is TGTGCCAGCAGCTTGGGACCGGGGGTGCCAATCTCCTACGAGCAGTACTTC. As protein: CASSLGPGVPISYEQYF.

This clone occurred a few times. V is TRBV7-9 and J is TRBJ1-1; a possible D gene is TRBD1 (5 bases). The CDR3 runs 13 residues. Trimming pared 0 bases from V and 5 bases from J, leaving 7 bases between. From germline, CDR1 is SEHNR and CDR2 FQNEAQ (reference sequence). The CDR3 sequence is CASSLAGTTEAFF. CDR3 nucleotides: TGTGCCAGCAGCTTAGCCGGGACTACTGAAGCTTTCTTT.

The DNA of the CDR3 is TGTGCCAGCACCGAGAAGGGACTAGCGGTCCACACAGATACGCAGTATTTT. Translating gives CASTEKGLAVHTDTQYF. The chain employs TRBV2 and TRBJ2-3; 11 positions match TRBD2. Germline values: CDR1 SNHLY, CDR2 FYNNEI. The length of the CDR3 is 17 residues. J was trimmed by 2 bases and V by 7 bases; bases with no gene match: 11.

This clone was seen only a few times. The J gene is TRBJ1-1, the V gene TRBV20-1; D is uncertain. Germline V gene sequence: CDR1 DFQATT, CDR2 SNEGSKA (reference sequence). The V gene lost 5 bases and the J gene lost 7 bases, with 8 bases spanning the gap. CDR3 length: 10 residues. The CDR3 here is CSAPNNEAFF. CDR3 coding DNA: TGCAGTGCTCCTAATAATGAAGCTTTCTTT.

The V gene is TRBV7-6, the J gene TRBJ2-6, with 9 bases that match TRBD2. With V trimmed by 4 bases and J by 0 bases, 7 bases remained unmatched. Looked up from germline, CDR1 is SGHVS and CDR2 is FNYEAQ. This CDR3 contains 18 residues. The CDR3 coding sequence is TGTGCCAGCAGCTCCGCGACTAGCGGAAGCTCTGGGGCCAACGTCCTGACTTTC. This gives the protein CASSSATSGSSGANVLTF.

The chain uses TRBV6-5 and TRBJ2-7; TRBD1 might be the D (5 bases). V dropped 6 bases and J dropped 5 bases, with 14 bases sitting between them. Germline lookup yields CDR1 MNHEY and CDR2 SVGAGI. The CDR3 consists of 13 residues. The CDR3 is CASSITQGNEQYF. In nucleotides, the CDR3 is TGTGCCAGCAGCATAACCCAGGGCAACGAGCAGTACTTC.

The chain joins TRBV2 to TRBJ2-2, with TRBD2 identical over 8 bases. Trimming at V came to 5 bases and at J to 6 bases, leaving 5 bases not matched to a gene. CDR3 length: 14 amino acids. CDR1 and CDR2 (germline): SNHLY, FYNNEI. The chain's CDR3 is CASSPGGVPGELFF. CDR3 bases: TGTGCCAGCAGTCCGGGAGGGGTCCCCGGGGAGCTGTTTTTT.

This chain links TRBV28 with TRBJ1-1, with D hard to call. V was shortened by 2 bases and J by 3 bases, with 7 bases between the two germline ends. The CDR3 is made up of 13 amino acids. CDR1 MDHEN and CDR2 SYDVKM come from the germline V gene. CDR3: CASSLGGHTEAFF. DNA of the CDR3: TGTGCCAGCAGTTTAGGAGGTCACACTGAAGCTTTCTTT. Combining the CDR3 with reference TRBV28 and TRBJ1-1 gives the whole variable domain DVKVTQSSRYLVKRTGEKVFLECVQDMDHENMFWYRQDPGLGLRLIYFSYDVKMKEKGDIPEGYSVSREKKERFSLILESASTNQTSMYLCASSLGGHTEAFFGQGTRLTVV.

This clone was counted once. The chain has TRBV2 and TRBJ1-1, with 7 positions matching TRBD1. The trim removed 4 bases at V and 0 bases at J, leaving 2 bases unmatched. The CDR3 spans 14 residues. Germline V gene lookup returns CDR1 SNHLY and CDR2 FYNNEI. In nucleotides, the CDR3 is TGTGCCAGCAGTGTCGGACAGGTGAACACTGAAGCTTTCTTT. The encoded protein is CASSVGQVNTEAFF.